This TCR beta chain comes out of a study of vaccination effects on CD4 cells after COVID-19. In the study overall: Samples collected post-vaccine were obtained a median of 72 days after the second dose. General observations from the study: Substantial clonal contraction characterized both infection- and vaccine-induced clones late after vaccination.

Profiling relied on immunoSEQ multiplex PCR, and the TCRdb table lists in-frame clones only, not all of them. Of more than 20,000 clones listed, around four fifths are singletons. Prior to sequencing, the ViraFEST assay stimulated PBMC with viral peptide pools, which expanded the antigen-specific CD4+ T cells. Investigators separated out CD4+ T cells once 10 days of culture had passed. The cohort was immunized with two doses of either the BNT162b2 or mRNA-1273 vaccine. Approximately 2.1 million PBMC were placed in each well, which was supplemented with about 9.3 IU/ml IL-2 and around 9.9 ug/ml peptides. A half-medium replacement with IL-2 medium was carried out on days 3 and 7. As for this clone: Its antigen is undetermined.

This CDR3 contains 14 residues. Trimming left V 0 bases short and J 3 bases short, with 7 bases between. The germline gives CDR1 MGHRA, CDR2 YSYEKL. The chain couples TRBV4-1 to TRBJ2-3; weak D call: TRBD2 (5 bases). The source of this sequence is a human donor who received a COVID-19 vaccine. The material was CD4+ T cells from PBMCs cultured with SARS-CoV-2 spike peptides, obtained after COVID-19 vaccination. For the CDR3, the DNA is TGCGCCAGCAGCCAAGATCGGGGTACAGATACGCAGTATTTT. Encoded protein: CASSQDRGTDTQYF.